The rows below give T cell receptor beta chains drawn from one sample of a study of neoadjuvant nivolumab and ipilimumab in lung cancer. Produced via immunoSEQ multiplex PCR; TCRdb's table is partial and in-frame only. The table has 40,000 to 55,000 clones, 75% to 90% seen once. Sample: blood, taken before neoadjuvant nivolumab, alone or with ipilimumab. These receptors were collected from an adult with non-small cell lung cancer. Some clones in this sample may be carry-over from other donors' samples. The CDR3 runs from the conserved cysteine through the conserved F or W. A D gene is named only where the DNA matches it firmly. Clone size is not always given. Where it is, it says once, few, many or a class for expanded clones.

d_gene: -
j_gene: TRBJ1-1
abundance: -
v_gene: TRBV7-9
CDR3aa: CASIPWGAGTEAFF
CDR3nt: TGTGCCAGCATCCCCTGGGGGGCGGGCACTGAAGCTTTCTTT

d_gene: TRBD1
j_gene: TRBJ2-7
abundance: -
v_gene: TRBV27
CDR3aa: CASSFGQGATNEQYF
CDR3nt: TGTGCCAGCAGTTTTGGACAGGGGGCGACGAACGAGCAGTACTTC

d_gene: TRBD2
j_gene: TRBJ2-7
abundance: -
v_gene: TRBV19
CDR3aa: CASSVAGFSYEQYF
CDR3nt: TGTGCCAGTAGTGTAGCGGGGTTCTCCTACGAGCAGTACTTC

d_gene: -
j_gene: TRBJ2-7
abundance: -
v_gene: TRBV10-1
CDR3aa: CASSESGSRRRYEQYF
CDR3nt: TGCGCCAGCAGTGAGTCGGGGAGCAGGAGAAGGTACGAGCAGTACTTC

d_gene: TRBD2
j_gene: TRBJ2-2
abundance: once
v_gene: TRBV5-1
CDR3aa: CASSPPPAGEAGELFF
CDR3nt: TGCGCCAGCAGCCCCCCCCCGGCGGGAGAGGCCGGGGAGCTGTTTTTT

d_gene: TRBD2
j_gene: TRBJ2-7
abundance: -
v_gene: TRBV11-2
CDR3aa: CASSLAAGGPDEQYF
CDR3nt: TGTGCCAGCAGCTTAGCTGCGGGAGGGCCGGACGAGCAGTACTTC

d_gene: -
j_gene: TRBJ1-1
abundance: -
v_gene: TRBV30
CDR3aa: CAWSPSEGEAFF
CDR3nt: TGTGCCTGGAGTCCGTCCGAGGGGGAAGCTTTCTTT

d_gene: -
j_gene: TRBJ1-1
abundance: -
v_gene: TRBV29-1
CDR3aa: CSVEPGKGMNTEAFF
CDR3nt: TGCAGCGTTGAACCGGGCAAGGGGATGAACACTGAAGCTTTCTTT

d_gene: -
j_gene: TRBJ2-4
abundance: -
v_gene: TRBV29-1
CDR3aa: CSVVVRLAKNIQYF
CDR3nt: TGCAGCGTTGTGGTGAGGTTAGCCAAAAACATTCAGTACTTC

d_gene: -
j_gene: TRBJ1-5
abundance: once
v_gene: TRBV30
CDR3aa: CAWRLGGSNQPQHF
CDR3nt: TGTGCCTGGAGGCTGGGCGGTAGCAATCAGCCCCAGCATTTT

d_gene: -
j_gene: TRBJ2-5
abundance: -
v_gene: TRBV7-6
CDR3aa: CASSLGGVETQYF
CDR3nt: TGTGCCAGCAGCTTAGGAGGGGTGGAGACCCAGTACTTC

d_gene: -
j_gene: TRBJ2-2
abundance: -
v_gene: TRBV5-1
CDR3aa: CASSLGGTGELFF
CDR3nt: TGCGCCAGCAGCTTAGGGGGCACCGGGGAGCTGTTTTTT

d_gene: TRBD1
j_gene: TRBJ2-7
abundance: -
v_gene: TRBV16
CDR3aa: CASSQGTVSSYEQYF
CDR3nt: TGTGCCAGCAGCCAAGGGACAGTTTCCAGCTACGAGCAGTACTTC

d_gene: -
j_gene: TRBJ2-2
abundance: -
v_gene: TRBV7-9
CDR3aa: CASTRGTGELFF
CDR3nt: TGTGCCAGCACCAGGGGCACCGGGGAGCTGTTTTTT

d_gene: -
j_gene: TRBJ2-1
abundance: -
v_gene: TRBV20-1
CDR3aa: CSAEVFPEQFF
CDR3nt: TGCAGTGCTGAGGTTTTTCCGGAGCAGTTCTTC

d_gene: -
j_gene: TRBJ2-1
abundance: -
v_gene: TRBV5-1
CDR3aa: CASLDLGGNEQFF
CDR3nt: TGCGCCAGCTTAGACCTAGGGGGCAATGAGCAGTTCTTC

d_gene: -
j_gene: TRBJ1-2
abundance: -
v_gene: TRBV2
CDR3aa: CASSEVARGEGYTF
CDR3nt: TGTGCCAGCAGTGAGGTAGCCAGGGGTGAAGGCTACACCTTC

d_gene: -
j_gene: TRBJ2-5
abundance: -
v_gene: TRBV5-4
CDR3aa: CASSSGLQETQYF
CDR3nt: TGTGCCAGCAGCTCGGGTCTTCAAGAGACCCAGTACTTC

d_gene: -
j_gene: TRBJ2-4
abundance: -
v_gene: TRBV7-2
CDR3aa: CASSLVLEGNIQYF
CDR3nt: TGTGCCAGCAGCTTAGTATTAGAGGGGAACATTCAGTACTTC

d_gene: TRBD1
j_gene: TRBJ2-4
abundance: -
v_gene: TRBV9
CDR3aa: CASSPGDRVPDIQYF
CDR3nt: TGTGCCAGCAGCCCAGGGGACAGGGTCCCAGACATTCAGTACTTC

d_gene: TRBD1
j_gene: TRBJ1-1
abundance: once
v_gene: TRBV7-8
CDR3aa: CASSSRGTGGPVAFF
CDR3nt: TGTGCCAGCAGCTCACGGGGGACAGGGGGGCCTGTCGCTTTCTTT

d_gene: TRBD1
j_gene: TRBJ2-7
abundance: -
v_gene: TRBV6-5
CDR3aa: CASSYRDRGRGEQYF
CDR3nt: TGTGCCAGCAGCTACCGGGACAGGGGGCGAGGGGAGCAGTACTTC

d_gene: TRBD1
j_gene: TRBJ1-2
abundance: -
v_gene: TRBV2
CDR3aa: CASSFDREATF
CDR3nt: TGTGCCAGCAGCTTCGACAGGGAGGCCACCTTC

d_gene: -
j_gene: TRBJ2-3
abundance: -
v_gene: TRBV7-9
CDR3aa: CASSLVPTDTQYF
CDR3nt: TGTGCCAGCAGCTTAGTCCCCACAGATACGCAGTATTTT

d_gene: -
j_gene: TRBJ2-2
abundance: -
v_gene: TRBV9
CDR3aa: CASSPRDTGELFF
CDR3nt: TGTGCCAGCAGCCCGAGGGACACCGGGGAGCTGTTTTTT

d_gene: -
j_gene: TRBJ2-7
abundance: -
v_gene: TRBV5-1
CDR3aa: CASSTGGVGGGEQYF
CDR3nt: TGCGCCAGCAGCACTGGCGGGGTTGGTGGTGGCGAGCAGTACTTC

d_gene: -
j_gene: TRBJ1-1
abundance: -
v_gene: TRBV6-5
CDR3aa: CATQGSPTGTEAFF
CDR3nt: TGTGCCACCCAGGGATCCCCCACGGGCACTGAAGCTTTCTTT

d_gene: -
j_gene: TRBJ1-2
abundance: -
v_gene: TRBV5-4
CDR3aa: CASSGAGTADGYTF
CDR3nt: TGTGCCAGCAGCGGAGCCGGGACGGCAGATGGCTACACCTTC

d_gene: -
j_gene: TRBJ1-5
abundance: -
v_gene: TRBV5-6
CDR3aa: CASSLRGVSRQPQHF
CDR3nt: TGTGCCAGCAGCTTGCGGGGAGTTTCTCGGCAGCCCCAGCATTTT

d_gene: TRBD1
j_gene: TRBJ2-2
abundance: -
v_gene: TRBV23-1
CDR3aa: CASSGTGTNTGELFF
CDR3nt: TGCGCCAGCAGTGGGACAGGGACGAACACCGGGGAGCTGTTTTTT

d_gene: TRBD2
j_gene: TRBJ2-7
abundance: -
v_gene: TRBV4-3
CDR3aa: CASSQDSGGRYSYEQYF
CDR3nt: TGCGCCAGCAGCCAAGATTCTGGCGGGAGGTACTCCTACGAGCAGTACTTC

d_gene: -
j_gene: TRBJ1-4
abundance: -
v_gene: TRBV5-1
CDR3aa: CASSSSSTNEKLFF
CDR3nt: TGCGCCAGCAGCTCCTCCTCAACTAATGAAAAACTGTTTTTT

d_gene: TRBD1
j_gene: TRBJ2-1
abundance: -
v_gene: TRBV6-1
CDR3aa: CASSGDRGLNNEQFF
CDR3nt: TGTGCCAGCAGTGGGGACAGGGGGCTAAATAATGAGCAGTTCTTC

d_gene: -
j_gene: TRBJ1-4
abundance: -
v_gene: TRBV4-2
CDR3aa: CASSLEGDTNEKLFF
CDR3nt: TGTGCCAGCAGCCTAGAAGGTGACACTAATGAAAAACTGTTTTTT

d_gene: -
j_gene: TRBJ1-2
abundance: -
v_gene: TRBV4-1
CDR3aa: CASSQENYGYTF
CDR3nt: TGCGCCAGCAGCCAAGAGAACTATGGCTACACCTTC

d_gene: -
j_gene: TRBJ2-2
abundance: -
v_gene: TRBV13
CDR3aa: CASSAPGDLTGELFF
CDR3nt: TGTGCCAGCAGCGCGCCGGGGGACCTCACCGGGGAGCTGTTTTTT

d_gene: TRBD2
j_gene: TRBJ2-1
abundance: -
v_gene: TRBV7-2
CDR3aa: CASSPHTSGRANYNEQFF
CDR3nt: TGTGCCAGCAGCCCACACACTAGCGGGAGGGCCAACTACAATGAGCAGTTCTTC

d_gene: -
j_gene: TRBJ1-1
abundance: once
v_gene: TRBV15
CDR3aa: CATSRDTAGVGTEAFF
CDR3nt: TGTGCCACCAGCAGAGACACCGCGGGGGTGGGGACTGAAGCTTTCTTT

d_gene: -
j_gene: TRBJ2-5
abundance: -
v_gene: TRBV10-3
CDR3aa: CAISDEGRAPETQYF
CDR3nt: TGTGCCATCAGTGATGAGGGCAGGGCACCGGAGACCCAGTACTTC

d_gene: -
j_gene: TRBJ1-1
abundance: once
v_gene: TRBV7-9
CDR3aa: CASSELADTEAFF
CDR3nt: TGTGCCAGCAGCGAACTGGCAGACACTGAAGCTTTCTTT

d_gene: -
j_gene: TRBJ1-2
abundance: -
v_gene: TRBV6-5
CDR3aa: CASSLRARGVGYTF
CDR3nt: TGTGCCAGCAGTTTAAGGGCAAGAGGGGTGGGCTACACCTTC

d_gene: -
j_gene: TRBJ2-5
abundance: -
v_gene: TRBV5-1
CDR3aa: CASSLTQETQYF
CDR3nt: TGCGCCAGCAGCTTGACTCAAGAGACCCAGTACTTC

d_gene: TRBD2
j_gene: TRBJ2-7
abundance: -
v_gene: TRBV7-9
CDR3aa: CASSFSGGYEQYF
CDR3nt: TGTGCCAGCAGCTTTTCGGGAGGCTACGAGCAGTACTTC

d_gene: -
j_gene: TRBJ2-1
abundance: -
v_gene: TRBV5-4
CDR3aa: CASSLLRMDLRPYNEQFF
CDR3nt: TGTGCCAGCAGCTTACTGCGGATGGACTTAAGACCCTACAATGAGCAGTTCTTC

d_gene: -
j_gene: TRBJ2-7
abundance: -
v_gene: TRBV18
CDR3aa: CASSPSRDSTYEQYF
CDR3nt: TGTGCCAGCTCACCTAGCCGGGACTCCACCTACGAGCAGTACTTC

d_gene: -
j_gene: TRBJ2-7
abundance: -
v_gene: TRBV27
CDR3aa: CASRTVREGYEQYF
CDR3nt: TGTGCCAGCCGGACAGTGCGAGAGGGATACGAGCAGTACTTC

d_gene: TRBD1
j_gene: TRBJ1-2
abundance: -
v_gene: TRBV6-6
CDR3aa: CATSSQGTGGTF
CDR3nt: TGTGCCACCTCATCCCAGGGGACAGGGGGGACCTTC

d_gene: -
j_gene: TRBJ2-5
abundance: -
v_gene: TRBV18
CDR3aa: CASSPQGVQETQYF
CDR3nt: TGTGCCAGCTCACCACAGGGCGTCCAAGAGACCCAGTACTTC